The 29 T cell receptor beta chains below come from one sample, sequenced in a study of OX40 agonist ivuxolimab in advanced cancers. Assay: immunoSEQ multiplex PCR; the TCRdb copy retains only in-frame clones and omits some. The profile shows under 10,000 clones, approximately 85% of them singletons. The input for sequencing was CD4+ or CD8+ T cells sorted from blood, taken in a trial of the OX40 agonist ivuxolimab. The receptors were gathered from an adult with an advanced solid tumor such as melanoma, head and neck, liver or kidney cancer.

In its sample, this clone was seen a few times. The CDR3 DNA follows: TGTGCCAGCAGCCAAGCAGCAGGGGGAAACACCATATATTTT. It codes for CASSQAAGGNTIYF. The gene calls are TRBV4-2 and TRBJ1-3; the D gene is possibly TRBD1 (5 bases). Germline lookup yields CDR1 LGHNA and CDR2 YNFKEQ. The length of the CDR3 is 14 residues. V lost 1 base to trimming and J lost 4 bases, with 8 bases between them.

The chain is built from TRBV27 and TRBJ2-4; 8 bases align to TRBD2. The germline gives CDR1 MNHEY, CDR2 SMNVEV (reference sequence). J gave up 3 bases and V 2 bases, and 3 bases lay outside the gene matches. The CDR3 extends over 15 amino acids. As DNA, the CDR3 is TGTGCCAGCAGTTTAACGGGGGGGGGCAAAAACATTCAGTACTTC. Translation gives CASSLTGGGKNIQYF.

The CDR3 sequence is CASSLYLAGSYEQYF. CDR3 DNA: TGTGCCAGCAGTTTGTATCTGGCTGGCTCCTACGAGCAGTACTTC. This rearrangement joins TRBV6-5 to TRBJ2-7; D is unclear. The CDR3 is 15 residues long. Germline assignment: CDR1 MNHEY and CDR2 SVGAGI. Trimming pared 4 bases from V and 0 bases from J, leaving 13 bases between.

The CDR3 DNA reads TGTGCCAGCAGCCGGGGCACCCCGGATCAGCCCCAGCATTTT. Protein product: CASSRGTPDQPQHF. The rearrangement uses TRBV11-2 and TRBJ1-5; tentatively, D is TRBD1 (5 bases). Germline assignment: CDR1 SGHAT and CDR2 FQNNGV. V was clipped by 5 bases and J by 5 bases, with 13 bases between them. The CDR3 has 14 residues. Using reference TRBV11-2 and TRBJ1-5 for the parts outside the CDR3, the full variable domain is EAGVAQSPRYKIIEKRQSVAFWCNPISGHATLYWYQQILGQGPKLLIQFQNNGVVDDSQLPKDRFSAERLKGVDSTLKIQPAKLEDSAVYLCASSRGTPDQPQHFGDGTRLSIL.

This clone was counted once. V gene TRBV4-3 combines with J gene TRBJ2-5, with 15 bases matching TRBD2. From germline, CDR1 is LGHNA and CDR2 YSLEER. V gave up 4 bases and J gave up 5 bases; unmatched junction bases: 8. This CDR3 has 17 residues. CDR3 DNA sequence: TGCGCCAGCAGCCCCGGGACTAGCGGGGGGATGGGGGAGACCCAGTACTTC. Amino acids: CASSPGTSGGMGETQYF.

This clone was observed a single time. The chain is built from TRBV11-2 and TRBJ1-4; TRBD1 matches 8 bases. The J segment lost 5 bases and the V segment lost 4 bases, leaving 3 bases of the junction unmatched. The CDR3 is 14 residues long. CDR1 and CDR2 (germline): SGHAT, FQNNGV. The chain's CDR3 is CASSSTGANEKLFF. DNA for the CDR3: TGTGCCAGCAGCTCGACAGGGGCAAATGAAAAACTGTTTTTT.

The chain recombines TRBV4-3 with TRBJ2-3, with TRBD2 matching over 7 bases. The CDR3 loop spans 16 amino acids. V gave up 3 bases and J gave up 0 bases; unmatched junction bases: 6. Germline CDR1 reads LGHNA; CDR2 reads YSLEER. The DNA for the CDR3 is TGCGCCAGCAGCCACCTTAGCGGGTCTAGCACAGATACGCAGTATTTT. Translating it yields CASSHLSGSSTDTQYF.

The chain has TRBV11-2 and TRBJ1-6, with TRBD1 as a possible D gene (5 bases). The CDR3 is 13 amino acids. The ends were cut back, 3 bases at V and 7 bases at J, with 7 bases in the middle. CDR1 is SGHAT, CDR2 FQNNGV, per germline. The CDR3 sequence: CASSLAGNSPLHF. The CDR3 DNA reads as TGTGCCAGCAGCTTGGCAGGGAATTCACCCCTCCACTTT.

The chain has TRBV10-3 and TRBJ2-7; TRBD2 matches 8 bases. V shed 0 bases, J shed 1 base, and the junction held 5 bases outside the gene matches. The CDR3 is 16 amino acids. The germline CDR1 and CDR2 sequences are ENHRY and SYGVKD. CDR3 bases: TGTGCCATCAGTGAGTCGAGTAGCGGGGCTTCCTACGAGCAGTACTTC. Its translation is CAISESSSGASYEQYF.

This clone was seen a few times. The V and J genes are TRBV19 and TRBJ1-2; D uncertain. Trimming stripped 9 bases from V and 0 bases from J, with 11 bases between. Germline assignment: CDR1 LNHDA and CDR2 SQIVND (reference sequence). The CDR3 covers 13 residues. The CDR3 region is CASTGTANYGYTF. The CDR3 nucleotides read TGTGCCAGCACGGGAACCGCTAACTATGGCTACACCTTC.

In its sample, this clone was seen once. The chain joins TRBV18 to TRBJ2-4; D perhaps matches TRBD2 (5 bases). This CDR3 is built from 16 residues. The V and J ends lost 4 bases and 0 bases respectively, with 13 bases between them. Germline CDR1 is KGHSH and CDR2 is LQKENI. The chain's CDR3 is CASSLVGAGAKNIQYF. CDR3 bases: TGTGCCAGCTCACTTGTGGGCGCGGGAGCCAAAAACATTCAGTACTTC.

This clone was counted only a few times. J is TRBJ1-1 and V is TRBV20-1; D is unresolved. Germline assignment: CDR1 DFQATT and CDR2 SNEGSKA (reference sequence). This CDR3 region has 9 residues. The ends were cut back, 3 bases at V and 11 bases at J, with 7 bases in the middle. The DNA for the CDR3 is TGCAGTGCTAGGGAGGAGGCTTTCTTT. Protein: CSAREEAFF.

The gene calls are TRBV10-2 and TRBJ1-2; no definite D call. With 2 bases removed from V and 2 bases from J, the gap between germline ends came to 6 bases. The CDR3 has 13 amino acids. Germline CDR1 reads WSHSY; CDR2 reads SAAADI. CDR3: CASSEMLNYGYTF. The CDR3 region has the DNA TGCGCCAGCAGTGAGATGCTAAACTATGGCTACACCTTC.

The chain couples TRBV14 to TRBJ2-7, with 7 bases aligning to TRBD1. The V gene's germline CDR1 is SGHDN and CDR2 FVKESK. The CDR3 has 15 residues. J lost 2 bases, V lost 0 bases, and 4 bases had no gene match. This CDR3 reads CASSQERGPAYEQYF. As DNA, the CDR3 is TGTGCCAGCAGCCAAGAGAGGGGGCCTGCCTACGAGCAGTACTTC.

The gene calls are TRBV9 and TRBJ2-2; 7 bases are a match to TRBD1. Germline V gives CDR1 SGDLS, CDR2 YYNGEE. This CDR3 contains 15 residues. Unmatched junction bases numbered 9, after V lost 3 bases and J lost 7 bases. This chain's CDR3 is CASSGRGGVSGELFF. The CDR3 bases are TGTGCCAGCAGCGGCAGAGGGGGCGTGAGCGGGGAGCTGTTTTTT.

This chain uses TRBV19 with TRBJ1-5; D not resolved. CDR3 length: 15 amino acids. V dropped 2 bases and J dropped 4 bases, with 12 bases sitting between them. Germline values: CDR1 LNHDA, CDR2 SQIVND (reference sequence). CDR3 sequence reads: CASSISQAGNQPQHF. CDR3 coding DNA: TGTGCCAGTAGTATATCGCAGGCTGGGAATCAGCCCCAGCATTTT.

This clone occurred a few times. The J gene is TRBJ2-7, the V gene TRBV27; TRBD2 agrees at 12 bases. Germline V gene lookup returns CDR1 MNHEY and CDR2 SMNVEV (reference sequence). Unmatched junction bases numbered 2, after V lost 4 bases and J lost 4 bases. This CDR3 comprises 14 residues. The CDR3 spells CASSWTSGNYEQYF. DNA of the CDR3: TGTGCCAGCAGTTGGACTAGCGGGAATTACGAGCAGTACTTC.

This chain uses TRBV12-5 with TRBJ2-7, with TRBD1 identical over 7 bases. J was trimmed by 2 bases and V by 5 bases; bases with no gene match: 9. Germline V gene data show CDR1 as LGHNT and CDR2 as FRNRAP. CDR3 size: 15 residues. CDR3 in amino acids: CASGLRPDRTYEQYF. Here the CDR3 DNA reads TGTGCTAGTGGTCTGAGACCGGACAGGACCTACGAGCAGTACTTC. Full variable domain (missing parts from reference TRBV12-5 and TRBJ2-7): DARVTQTPRHKVTEMGQEVTMRCQPILGHNTVFWYRQTMMQGLELLAYFRNRAPLDDSGMPKDRFSAEMPDATLATLKIQPSEPRDSAVYFCASGLRPDRTYEQYFGPGTRLTVT.

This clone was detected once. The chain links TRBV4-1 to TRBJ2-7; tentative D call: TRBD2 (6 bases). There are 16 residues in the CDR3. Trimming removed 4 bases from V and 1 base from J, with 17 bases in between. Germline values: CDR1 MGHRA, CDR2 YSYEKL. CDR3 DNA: TGCGCCAGCAGCCCGCTCGGGAGTCGCAGTTCCTACGAGCAGTACTTC. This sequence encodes CASSPLGSRSSYEQYF.

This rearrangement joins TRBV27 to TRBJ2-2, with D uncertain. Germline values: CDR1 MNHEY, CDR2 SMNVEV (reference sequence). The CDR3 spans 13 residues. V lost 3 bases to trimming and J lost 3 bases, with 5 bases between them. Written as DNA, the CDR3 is TGTGCCAGCAGTTTGAAAGACACCGGGGAGCTGTTTTTT. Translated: CASSLKDTGELFF.

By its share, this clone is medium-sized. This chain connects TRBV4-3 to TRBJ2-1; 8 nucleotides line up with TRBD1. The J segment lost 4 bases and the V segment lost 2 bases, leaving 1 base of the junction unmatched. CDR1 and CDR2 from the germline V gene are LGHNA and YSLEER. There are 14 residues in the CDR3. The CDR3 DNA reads TGCGCCAGCAGCCAACGACAGGGGTACAATGAGCAGTTCTTC. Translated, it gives CASSQRQGYNEQFF.

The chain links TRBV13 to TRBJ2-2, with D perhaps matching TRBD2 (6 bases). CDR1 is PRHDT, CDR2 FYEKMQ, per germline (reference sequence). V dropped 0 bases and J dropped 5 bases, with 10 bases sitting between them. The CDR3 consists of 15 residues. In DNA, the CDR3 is TGTGCCAGCAGCTTAGGTGGGAGGCCAACCGGGGAGCTGTTTTTT. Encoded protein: CASSLGGRPTGELFF.

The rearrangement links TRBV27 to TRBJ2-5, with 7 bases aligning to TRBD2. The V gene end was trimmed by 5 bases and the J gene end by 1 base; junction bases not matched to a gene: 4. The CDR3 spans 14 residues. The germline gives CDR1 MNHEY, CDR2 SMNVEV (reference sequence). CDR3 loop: CASSPWGGQETQYF. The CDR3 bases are TGTGCCAGCAGTCCCTGGGGGGGCCAAGAGACCCAGTACTTC.

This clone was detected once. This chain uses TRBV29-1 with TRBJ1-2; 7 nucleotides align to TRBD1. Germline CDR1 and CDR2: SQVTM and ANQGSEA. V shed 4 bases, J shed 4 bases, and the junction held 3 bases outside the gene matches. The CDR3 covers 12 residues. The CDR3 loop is CSVGGDSYGYTF. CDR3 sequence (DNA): TGCAGCGTTGGTGGGGACAGCTATGGCTACACCTTC.

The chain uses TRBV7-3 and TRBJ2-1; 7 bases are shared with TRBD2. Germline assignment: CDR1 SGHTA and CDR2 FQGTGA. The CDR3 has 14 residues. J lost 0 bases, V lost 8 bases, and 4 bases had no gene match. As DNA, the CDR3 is TGTGCCAGCGGCCGCGGGGGCTCCTACAATGAGCAGTTCTTC. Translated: CASGRGGSYNEQFF. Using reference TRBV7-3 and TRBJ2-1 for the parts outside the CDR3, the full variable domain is GAGVSQTPSNKVTEKGKYVELRCDPISGHTALYWYRQSLGQGPEFLIYFQGTGAADDSGLPNDRFFAVRPEGSVSTLKIQRTERGDSAVYLCASGRGGSYNEQFFGPGTRLTVL.

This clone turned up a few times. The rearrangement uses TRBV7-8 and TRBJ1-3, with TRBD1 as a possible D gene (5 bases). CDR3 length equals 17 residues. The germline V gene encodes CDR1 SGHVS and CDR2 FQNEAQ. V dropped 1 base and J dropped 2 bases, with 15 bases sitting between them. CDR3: CASSLDLLGEAGNTIYF. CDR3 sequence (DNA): TGTGCCAGCAGCTTAGACCTCCTGGGGGAAGCTGGAAACACCATATATTTT.

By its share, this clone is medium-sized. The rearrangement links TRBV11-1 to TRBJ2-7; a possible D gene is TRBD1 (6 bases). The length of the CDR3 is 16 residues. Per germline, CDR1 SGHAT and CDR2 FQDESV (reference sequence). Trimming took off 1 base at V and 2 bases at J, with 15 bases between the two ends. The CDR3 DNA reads TGTGCCAGCAGCTTAGGATACGGCAGGGGAACCTACGAGCAGTACTTC. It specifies CASSLGYGRGTYEQYF.

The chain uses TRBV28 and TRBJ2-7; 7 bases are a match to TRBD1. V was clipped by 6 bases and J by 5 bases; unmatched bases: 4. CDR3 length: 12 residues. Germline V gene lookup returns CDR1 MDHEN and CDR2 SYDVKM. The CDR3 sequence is CASREGAHEQYF. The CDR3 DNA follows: TGTGCCAGCAGAGAGGGGGCGCACGAGCAGTACTTC.

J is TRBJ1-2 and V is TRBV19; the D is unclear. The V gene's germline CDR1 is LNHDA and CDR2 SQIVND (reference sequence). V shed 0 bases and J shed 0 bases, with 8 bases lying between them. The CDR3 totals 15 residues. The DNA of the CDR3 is TGTGCCAGTAGTATAGATGGGTCATCTAACTATGGCTACACCTTC. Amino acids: CASSIDGSSNYGYTF.